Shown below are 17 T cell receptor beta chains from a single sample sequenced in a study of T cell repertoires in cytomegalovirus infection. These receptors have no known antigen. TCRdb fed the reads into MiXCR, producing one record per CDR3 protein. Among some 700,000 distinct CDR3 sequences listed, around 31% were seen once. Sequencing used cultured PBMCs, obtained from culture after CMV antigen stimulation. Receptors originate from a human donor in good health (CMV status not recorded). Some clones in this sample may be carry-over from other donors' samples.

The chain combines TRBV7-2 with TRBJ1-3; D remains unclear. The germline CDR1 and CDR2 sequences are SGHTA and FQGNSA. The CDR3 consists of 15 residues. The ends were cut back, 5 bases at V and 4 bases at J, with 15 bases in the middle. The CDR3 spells CASSTRGVSGNTIYF. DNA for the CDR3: TGTGCCAGCAGCACCCGCGGGGTATCAGGAAACACCATATATTTT.

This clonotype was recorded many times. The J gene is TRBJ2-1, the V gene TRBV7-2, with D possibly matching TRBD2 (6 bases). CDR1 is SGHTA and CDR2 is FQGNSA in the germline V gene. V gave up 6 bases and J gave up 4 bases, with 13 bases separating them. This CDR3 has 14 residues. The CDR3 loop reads CASSASGTYNEQFF. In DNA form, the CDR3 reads TGTGCCAGCAGTGCCTCTGGGACTTACAATGAGCAGTTCTTC.

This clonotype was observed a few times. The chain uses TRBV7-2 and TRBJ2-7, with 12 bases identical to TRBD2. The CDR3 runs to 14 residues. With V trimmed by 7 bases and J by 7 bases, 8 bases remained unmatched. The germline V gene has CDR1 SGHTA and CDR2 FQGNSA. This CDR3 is CASTSSGGAGEQYF. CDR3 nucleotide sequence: TGTGCCAGCACTTCTAGCGGGGGGGCCGGAGAGCAGTACTTC.

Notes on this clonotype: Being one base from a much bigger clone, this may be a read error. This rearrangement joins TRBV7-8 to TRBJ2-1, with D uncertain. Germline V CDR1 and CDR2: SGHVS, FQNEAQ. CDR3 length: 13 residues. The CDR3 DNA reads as TGTGCCAGCAGCTACCCCCTCCGGAATGAGCAGTTATTC. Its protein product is CASSYPLRNEQLF. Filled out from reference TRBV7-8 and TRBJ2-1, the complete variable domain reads GAGVSQSPRYKVAKRGQDVALRCDPISGHVSLFWYQQALGQGPEFLTYFQNEAQLDKSGLPSDRFFAERPEGSVSTLKIQRTQQEDSAVYLCASSYPLRNEQLFGPGTRLTVL.

CDR3 in DNA: TGTGCCAGCAGCTTTTTAGAGGGACTAGCGGGAGAGAATGAGCAGTTCTTC. Protein product: CASSFLEGLAGENEQFF. The chain uses TRBV7-6 and TRBJ2-1; 14 bases match TRBD2. CDR3 length: 17 residues. V shed 3 bases, J shed 7 bases, and the junction held 8 bases outside the gene matches. Germline V CDR1 and CDR2: SGHVS, FNYEAQ.

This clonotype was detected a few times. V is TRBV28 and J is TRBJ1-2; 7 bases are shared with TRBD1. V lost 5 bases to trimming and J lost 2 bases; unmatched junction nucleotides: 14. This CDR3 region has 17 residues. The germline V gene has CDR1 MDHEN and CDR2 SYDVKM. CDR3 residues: CASSKSRGRRENYGYTF. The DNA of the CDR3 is TGTGCCAGCAGTAAATCAAGGGGGCGCAGAGAAAACTATGGCTACACCTTC.

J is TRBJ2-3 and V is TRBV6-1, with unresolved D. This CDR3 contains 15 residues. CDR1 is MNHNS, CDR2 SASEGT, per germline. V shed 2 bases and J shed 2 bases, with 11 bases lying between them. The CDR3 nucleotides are TGTGCCAGCAGTGAAAGTCATCCCTTCACAGATACGCAGTATTTT. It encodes CASSESHPFTDTQYF.

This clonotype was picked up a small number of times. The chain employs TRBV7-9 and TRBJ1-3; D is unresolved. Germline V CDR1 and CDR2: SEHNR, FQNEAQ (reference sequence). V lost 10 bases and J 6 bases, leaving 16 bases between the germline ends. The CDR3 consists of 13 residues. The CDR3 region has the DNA TGTGCCATCGTCCCCCTGGAAGAAAACACCATATATTTT. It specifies CAIVPLEENTIYF.

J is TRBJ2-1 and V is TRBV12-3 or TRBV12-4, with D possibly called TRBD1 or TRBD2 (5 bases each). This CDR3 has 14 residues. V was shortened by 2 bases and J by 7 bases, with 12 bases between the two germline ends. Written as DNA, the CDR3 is TGTGCCAGCAGTTTAAGGGACCACCTAAATGAGCAGTTCTTC. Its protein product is CASSLRDHLNEQFF.

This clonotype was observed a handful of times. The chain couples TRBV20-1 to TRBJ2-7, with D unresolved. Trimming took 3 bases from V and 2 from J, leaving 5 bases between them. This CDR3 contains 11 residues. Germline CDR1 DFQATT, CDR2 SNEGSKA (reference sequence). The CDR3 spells CSASSPYEQYF. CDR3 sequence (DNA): TGCAGTGCTAGTTCCCCCTACGAGCAGTACTTC.

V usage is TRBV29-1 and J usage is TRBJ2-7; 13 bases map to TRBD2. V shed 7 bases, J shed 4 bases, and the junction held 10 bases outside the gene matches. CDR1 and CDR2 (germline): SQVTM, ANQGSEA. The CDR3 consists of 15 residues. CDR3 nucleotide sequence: TGCAGCGCAGCCTCCGGACTAGCGGGGGAGTACGAGCAGTACTTC. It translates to CSAASGLAGEYEQYF.

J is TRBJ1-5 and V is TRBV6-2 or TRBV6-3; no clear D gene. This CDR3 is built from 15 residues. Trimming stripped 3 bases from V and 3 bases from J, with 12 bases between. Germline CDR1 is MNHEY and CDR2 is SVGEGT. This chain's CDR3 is CASSYGSLTNQPQHF. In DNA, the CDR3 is TGTGCCAGCAGTTATGGCTCTCTTACCAATCAGCCCCAGCATTTT.

As DNA, the CDR3 is TGTGCCAGCAGTTCCCCAGGGGCAGGAAATTCACCCCTCCACTTT. It codes for CASSSPGAGNSPLHF. The V call is TRBV6-2 or TRBV6-3, the J call TRBJ1-6; D is perhaps TRBD1 (6 bases). The ends were cut back, 4 bases at V and 7 bases at J, with 14 bases in the middle. The CDR3 totals 15 residues. Germline assignment: CDR1 MNHEY and CDR2 SVGEGT.

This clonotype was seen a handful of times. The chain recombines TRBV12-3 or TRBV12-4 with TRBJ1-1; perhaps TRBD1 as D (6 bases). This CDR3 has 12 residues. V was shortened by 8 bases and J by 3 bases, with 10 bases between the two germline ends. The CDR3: CASGPGDTEAFF. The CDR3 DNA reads TGTGCCAGCGGGCCAGGGGACACTGAAGCTTTCTTT.

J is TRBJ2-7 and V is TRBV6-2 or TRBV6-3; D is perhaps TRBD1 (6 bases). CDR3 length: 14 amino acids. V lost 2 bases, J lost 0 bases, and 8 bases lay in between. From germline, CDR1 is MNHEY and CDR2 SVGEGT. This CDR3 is CASSYGDISYEQYF. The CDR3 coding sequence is TGTGCCAGCAGTTACGGGGACATCTCCTACGAGCAGTACTTC.

CDR3 region: CASSLIAGAYQETQYF. The CDR3 DNA reads as TGTGCCAGCAGTTTGATCGCGGGGGCATACCAAGAGACCCAGTACTTC. This chain links TRBV12-3 or TRBV12-4 with TRBJ2-5; maybe TRBD2 (7 bases). This CDR3 is built from 16 residues. The germline V and J ends were trimmed by 3 bases and 0 bases, with 14 bases remaining between them.

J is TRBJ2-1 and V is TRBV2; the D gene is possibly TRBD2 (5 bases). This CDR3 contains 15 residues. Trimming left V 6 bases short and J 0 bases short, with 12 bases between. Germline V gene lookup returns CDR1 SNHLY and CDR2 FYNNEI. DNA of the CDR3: TGTGCCAGCAGACTAGGCCGGAGCTCCTACAATGAGCAGTTCTTC. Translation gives CASRLGRSSYNEQFF.